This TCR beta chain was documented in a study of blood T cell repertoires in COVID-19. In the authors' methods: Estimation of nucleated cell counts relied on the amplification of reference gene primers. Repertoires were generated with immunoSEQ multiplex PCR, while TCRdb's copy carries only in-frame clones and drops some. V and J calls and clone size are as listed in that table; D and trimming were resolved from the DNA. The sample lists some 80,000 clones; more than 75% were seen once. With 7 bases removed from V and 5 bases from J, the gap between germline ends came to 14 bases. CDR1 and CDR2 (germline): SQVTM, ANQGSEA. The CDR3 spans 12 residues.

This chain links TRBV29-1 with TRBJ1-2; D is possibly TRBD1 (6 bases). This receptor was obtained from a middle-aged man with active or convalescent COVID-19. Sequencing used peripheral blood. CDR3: CSAQGSVYGYTF. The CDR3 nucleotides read TGCAGCGCCCAGGGGAGCGTTTATGGCTACACCTTC.